The 22 T cell receptor beta chains listed next were all sequenced from one sample in a study of cytomegalovirus exposure and HLA in healthy donors. With 60 Vbeta and 13 Jbeta primers, the PCR was carried out. This table comes from immunoSEQ multiplex PCR, and its TCRdb copy is limited to in-frame clones, with some not included. The data show 150,000 to 200,000 clones, with about 80% seen just once and 0.85% to 1.4% held by the top ten. The sequencing sample was made of PBMCs. The receptor set was obtained from a woman in her thirties or forties in good health and CMV-seronegative.

V and J are TRBV29-1 and TRBJ1-2; perhaps TRBD1 as D (5 bases). Trimming left V 1 base short and J 3 bases short, with 9 bases between. The CDR3 loop spans 13 amino acids. Germline assignment: CDR1 SQVTM and CDR2 ANQGSEA. CDR3 protein: CSVEGGTDYGYTF. CDR3 DNA sequence: TGCAGCGTTGAAGGGGGGACTGACTATGGCTACACCTTC. Full variable domain (remainder filled in from reference TRBV29-1 and TRBJ1-2): SAVISQKPSRDICQRGTSLTIQCQVDSQVTMMFWYRQQPGQSLTLIATANQGSEATYESGFVIDKFPISRPNLTFSTLTVSNMSPEDSSIYLCSVEGGTDYGYTFGSGTRLTVV.

This chain links TRBV7-2 with TRBJ2-3; the D gene is possibly TRBD2 (6 bases). This CDR3 contains 13 residues. V was pared by 4 bases and J by 6 bases, with 11 bases between. Germline V CDR1 and CDR2: SGHTA, FQGNSA. The CDR3 coding sequence is TGTGCCAGCAGCTCCAGACTAGTGGATACGCAGTATTTT. Encoded protein: CASSSRLVDTQYF.

J is TRBJ1-5 and V is TRBV18; 8 positions match TRBD1. V was pared by 6 bases and J by 7 bases, with 11 bases of the junction left unmatched. The CDR3 contains 15 residues. Germline CDR1 reads KGHSH; CDR2 reads LQKENI. CDR3 residues: CASSRGQGQGQPQHF. DNA for the CDR3: TGTGCCAGCTCGCGCGGACAGGGCCAAGGACAGCCCCAGCATTTT.

V usage is TRBV7-9 and J usage is TRBJ2-1, with D possibly TRBD1 on 6 matching bases. V was cut by 5 bases and J by 3 bases, with 14 bases left in between. The CDR3 sequence is 15 residues long. CDR1 SEHNR and CDR2 FQNEAQ come from the germline V gene (reference sequence). CDR3 sequence reads: CASSLAGTRYNEQFF. The CDR3 region has the DNA TGTGCCAGCAGCCTTGCCGGGACACGCTACAATGAGCAGTTCTTC.

The genes are TRBV20-1 and TRBJ2-7; no clear D. This CDR3 comprises 11 residues. Trimming removed 4 bases at V and 3 bases at J, with 7 bases between. The germline gives CDR1 DFQATT, CDR2 SNEGSKA (reference sequence). CDR3 protein: CSAKRDYEQYF. CDR3 nucleotides: TGCAGTGCTAAACGAGACTACGAGCAGTACTTC.

This sequence joins TRBV5-8 and TRBJ1-5; D is unresolved. The CDR3 has 12 residues. Germline loops: CDR1 SGHTS, CDR2 YDEGEE. The germline V and J ends were trimmed by 7 bases and 11 bases, with 16 bases remaining between them. The CDR3 loop reads CASRPRPAAQHF. The CDR3 DNA reads as TGTGCCAGCCGGCCGCGTCCGGCGGCCCAGCATTTT.

The rearrangement joins TRBV5-4 to TRBJ1-2; D is perhaps TRBD1 (5 bases). This CDR3 has 17 amino acids. Germline CDR1 reads SGHNT; CDR2 reads YYREEE (reference sequence). The V gene lost 0 bases and the J gene lost 4 bases, with 19 bases spanning the gap. CDR3 protein: CASSLAGGGMVSYGYTF. CDR3 sequence (DNA): TGTGCCAGCAGCTTGGCCGGGGGGGGAATGGTATCCTATGGCTACACCTTC.

The chain carries TRBV19 and TRBJ1-2; D might be TRBD1 (5 bases). Germline loops: CDR1 LNHDA, CDR2 SQIVND (reference sequence). The CDR3 totals 16 residues. V was clipped by 7 bases and J by 0 bases, with 18 bases between them. The CDR3 DNA reads TGTGCCAGTATCCCCGGCCGGCGGACACCTAACTATGGCTACACCTTC. It codes for CASIPGRRTPNYGYTF.

Note on this clone: One end of the junction varies from germline; a read error may be responsible. The V gene is TRBV19, the J gene TRBJ1-2; 10 bases fit TRBD1. Germline V gene data show CDR1 as LNHDA and CDR2 as SQIVND (reference sequence). CDR3 length: 15 residues. The CDR3 bases are TGTGTCAGTAGTGACAGGGGGCGAGCGGACTATGGCTACACCTTC. This codes for CVSSDRGRADYGYTF.

This clone appeared once. The rearrangement links TRBV19 to TRBJ1-1, with TRBD1 as a possible D gene (6 bases). V dropped 3 bases and J dropped 7 bases, with 18 bases sitting between them. The germline V gene encodes CDR1 LNHDA and CDR2 SQIVND (reference sequence). This CDR3 has 15 amino acids. In nucleotides, the CDR3 is TGTGCCAGTAGTATTTTGGGGGCCGCAACGGGTGAAGCTTTCTTT. Protein sequence: CASSILGAATGEAFF.

The chain recombines TRBV4-3 with TRBJ1-3, with 7 bases matching TRBD1. The CDR3 has 15 residues. Germline CDR1 reads LGHNA; CDR2 reads YSLEER. V shed 5 bases and J 0 bases; nucleotides not matched to a gene: 4. In DNA, the CDR3 is TGCGCCAGCAGCGCAGGGGGATACTCTGGAAACACCATATATTTT. This gives the protein CASSAGGYSGNTIYF.

The chain carries TRBV27 and TRBJ2-5, with 7 positions matching TRBD1. The J segment lost 4 bases and the V segment lost 3 bases, leaving 8 bases of the junction unmatched. This CDR3 is 15 amino acids long. Looked up from germline, CDR1 is MNHEY and CDR2 is SMNVEV (reference sequence). The CDR3 DNA reads as TGTGCCAGCAGTTTCCGGGACAGTGGGGTAGAGACCCAGTACTTC. This codes for CASSFRDSGVETQYF.

The genes are TRBV10-1 and TRBJ2-4; D is possibly TRBD2 (5 bases). Germline CDR1 reads WNHNN; CDR2 reads SYGVQD (reference sequence). This CDR3 has 14 amino acids. V was shortened by 8 bases and J by 0 bases, with 11 bases between the two germline ends. This chain's CDR3 is CASCRRLAKNIQYF. The DNA of the CDR3 is TGCGCCAGCTGCAGGAGGCTAGCCAAAAACATTCAGTACTTC.

This clone was counted only a few times. J is TRBJ1-2 and V is TRBV25-1; D perhaps matches TRBD1 (5 bases). The CDR3 covers 14 residues. Germline assignment: CDR1 MGHDK and CDR2 SYGVNS. Trimming took off 2 bases at V and 6 bases at J, with 13 bases between the two ends. The DNA for the CDR3 is TGTGCCAGCAGTGAAGACCCAGGGCGGCATGGCTACACCTTC. It is translated as CASSEDPGRHGYTF.

The rearrangement uses TRBV15 and TRBJ1-5; a possible D gene is TRBD1 (5 bases). The germline CDR1 and CDR2 sequences are LNHNV and YYDKDF (reference sequence). The length of the CDR3 is 16 residues. V was shortened by 4 bases and J by 0 bases, with 13 bases between the two germline ends. This CDR3 reads CATSTPDRNSNQPQHF. The CDR3 nucleotides are TGTGCCACCAGCACCCCCGACAGAAATAGCAATCAGCCCCAGCATTTT.

This sequence joins TRBV27 and TRBJ1-1; D is undetermined. Germline assignment: CDR1 MNHEY and CDR2 SMNVEV (reference sequence). The CDR3 covers 14 residues. V lost 11 bases and J 5 bases, leaving 21 bases between the germline ends. CDR3 amino acids: CAVREGKSVTEAFF. The CDR3 DNA follows: TGTGCCGTAAGGGAGGGTAAGTCGGTAACTGAAGCTTTCTTT.

The chain employs TRBV12-5 and TRBJ2-2; possible D gene TRBD1, 6 bases. The CDR3 sequence is 16 residues long. Germline V CDR1 and CDR2: LGHNT, FRNRAP. The V gene lost 5 bases and the J gene lost 8 bases, with 21 bases spanning the gap. CDR3 bases: TGTGCTAGTGGTCCCAGGGGTCGTGAAACTGCGGGGGAGCTGTTTTTT. This encodes CASGPRGRETAGELFF.

This chain connects TRBV7-2 to TRBJ1-2; D remains unclear. Germline V gene lookup returns CDR1 SGHTA and CDR2 FQGNSA. The CDR3 is 14 amino acids. Trimming pared 4 bases from V and 8 bases from J, leaving 17 bases between. Here the CDR3 reads CASSSQSGEGGYTF. In DNA form, the CDR3 reads TGTGCCAGCAGCTCCCAGAGCGGGGAAGGAGGCTACACCTTC. The full variable domain, completed using reference TRBV7-2 and TRBJ1-2, is GAGVSQSPSNKVTEKGKDVELRCDPISGHTALYWYRQSLGQGLEFLIYFQGNSAPDKSGLPSDRFSAERTGGSVSTLTIQRTQQEDSAVYLCASSSQSGEGGYTFGSGTRLTVV.

The V and J genes are TRBV6-6 and TRBJ2-7, with 9 bases matching TRBD2. CDR3 length equals 16 residues. Per the germline V gene, CDR1 is MNHNY and CDR2 is SVGAGI (reference sequence). After removal of 4 bases from V and 5 bases from J, the junction contained 12 bases not matched to a gene. CDR3 residues: CASSSNRRLAANEQYF. Here the CDR3 DNA reads TGTGCCAGCAGTTCCAATCGTCGACTAGCGGCCAACGAGCAGTACTTC.

This clone was detected a few times. The rearrangement links TRBV18 to TRBJ2-7; D gene ambiguous. V was pared by 6 bases and J by 0 bases, with 9 bases between. This CDR3 region has 13 residues. Germline assignment: CDR1 KGHSH and CDR2 LQKENI. The CDR3 DNA reads TGTGCCAGCTCGACAAGTAGCTCCTACGAGCAGTACTTC. This codes for CASSTSSSYEQYF.

This clone was seen only a few times. This chain connects TRBV27 to TRBJ2-7; 11 nucleotides match TRBD1. The CDR3 length is 14 residues. Germline trimming cut 5 bases from V and 5 bases from J; bases unmatched to any gene: 5. Germline V gene lookup returns CDR1 MNHEY and CDR2 SMNVEV (reference sequence). As DNA, the CDR3 is TGTGCCAGCAGTCCGGGACAGGGGGGCAACGAGCAGTACTTC. This encodes CASSPGQGGNEQYF.

The chain recombines TRBV2 with TRBJ1-2, with a tentative D call TRBD1 (6 bases). V was pared by 9 bases and J by 8 bases, with 16 bases between. Germline CDR1 and CDR2: SNHLY and FYNNEI. The CDR3 length is 12 residues. The CDR3 sequence is CASSTGTRGYTF. The CDR3, as DNA: TGTGCCAGTTCTACAGGGACAAGAGGCTACACCTTC.